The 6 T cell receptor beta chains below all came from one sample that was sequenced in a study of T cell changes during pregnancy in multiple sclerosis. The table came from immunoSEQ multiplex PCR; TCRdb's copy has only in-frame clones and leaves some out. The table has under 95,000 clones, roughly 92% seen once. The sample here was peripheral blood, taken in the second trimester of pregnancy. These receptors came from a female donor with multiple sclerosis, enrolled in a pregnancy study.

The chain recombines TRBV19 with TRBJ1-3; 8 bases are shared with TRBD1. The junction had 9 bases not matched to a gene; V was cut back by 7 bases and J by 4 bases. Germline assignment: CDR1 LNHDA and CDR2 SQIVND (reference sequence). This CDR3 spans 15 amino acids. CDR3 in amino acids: CASTERTGPGNTIYF. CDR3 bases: TGTGCCAGTACCGAAAGGACAGGGCCCGGAAACACCATATATTTT.

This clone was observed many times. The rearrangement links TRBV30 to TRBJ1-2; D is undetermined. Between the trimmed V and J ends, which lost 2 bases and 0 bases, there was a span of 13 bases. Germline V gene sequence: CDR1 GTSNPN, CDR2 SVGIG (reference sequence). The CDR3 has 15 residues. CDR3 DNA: TGTGCCTGGAGTCTTGGTGAACATGCTAACTATGGCTACACCTTC. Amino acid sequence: CAWSLGEHANYGYTF.

The DNA of the CDR3 is TGTGCCAGTAGCCCTAGGACAGGAGAAGCTTTCTTT. This encodes CASSPRTGEAFF. The genes are TRBV19 and TRBJ1-1; 7 nucleotides match TRBD1. Germline V CDR1 and CDR2: LNHDA, SQIVND (reference sequence). The CDR3 has 12 residues. Losses at the gene ends were 6 bases for V and 8 bases for J; bases not matched to a gene: 6.

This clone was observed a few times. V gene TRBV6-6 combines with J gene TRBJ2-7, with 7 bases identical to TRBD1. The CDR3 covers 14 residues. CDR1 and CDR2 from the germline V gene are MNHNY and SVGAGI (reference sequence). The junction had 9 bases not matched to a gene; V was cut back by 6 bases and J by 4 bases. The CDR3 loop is CASSLPDRVYEQYF. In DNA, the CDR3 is TGTGCCAGCAGCCTCCCTGACAGGGTTTACGAGCAGTACTTC.

In DNA form, the CDR3 reads TGCGCCAGCAGCTTGGGGGCAAGCTCCTACAATGAGCAGTTCTTC. Its translation: CASSLGASSYNEQFF. The chain uses TRBV5-1 and TRBJ2-1; D is undetermined. CDR1 SGHRS and CDR2 YFSETQ come from the germline V gene. The CDR3 contains 15 residues. V lost 0 bases to trimming and J lost 0 bases, with 7 bases between them.

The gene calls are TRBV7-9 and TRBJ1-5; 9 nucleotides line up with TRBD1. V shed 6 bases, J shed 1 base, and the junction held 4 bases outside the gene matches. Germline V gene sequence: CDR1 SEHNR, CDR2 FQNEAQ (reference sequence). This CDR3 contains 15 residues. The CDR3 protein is CASSPDRGSNQPQHF. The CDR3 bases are TGTGCCAGCAGTCCCGACAGGGGGAGCAATCAGCCCCAGCATTTT.